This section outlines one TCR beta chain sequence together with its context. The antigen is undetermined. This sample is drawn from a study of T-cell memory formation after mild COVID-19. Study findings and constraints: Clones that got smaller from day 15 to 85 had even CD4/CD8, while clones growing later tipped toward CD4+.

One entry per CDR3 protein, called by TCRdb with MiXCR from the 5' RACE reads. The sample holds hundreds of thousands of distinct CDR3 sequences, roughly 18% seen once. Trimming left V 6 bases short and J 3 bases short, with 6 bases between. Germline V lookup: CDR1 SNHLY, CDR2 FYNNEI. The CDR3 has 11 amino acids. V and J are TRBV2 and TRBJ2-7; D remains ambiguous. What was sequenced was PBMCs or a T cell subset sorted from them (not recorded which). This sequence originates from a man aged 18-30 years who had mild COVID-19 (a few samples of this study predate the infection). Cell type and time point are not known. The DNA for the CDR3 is TGTGCCAGCAGACCCATCTACGAGCAGTACTTC. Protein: CASRPIYEQYF.